The 15 T cell receptor beta chains below were found in one sample sequenced in a study of spatial heterogeneity in lung cancer. Time point given: sample taken at primary tumor resection. Unsorted whole RNA samples from tumor, nontumor lung or frozen PBMC were sequenced. Each CDR3 protein is one row after TCRdb ran MiXCR on the 5' RACE reads. The table has about 90,000 distinct CDR3 sequences, 7.5% to 10% seen once. The source material was PBMCs, sampled at surgery. The origin of the receptors is a male donor with early-stage non-small cell lung cancer.

CDR3 residues: CASSPGRGSSYNEQFF. CDR3 in DNA: TGTGCCAGCAGCCCAGGTAGGGGTAGCTCCTACAATGAGCAGTTCTTC. The V call is TRBV9, the J call TRBJ2-1, with D possibly TRBD1 on 5 matching bases. V lost 4 bases to trimming and J lost 0 bases, with 14 bases between them. The CDR3 loop spans 16 amino acids. Germline CDR1 and CDR2: SGDLS and YYNGEE.

This clonotype was seen more than once but under ten times. The chain uses TRBV10-2 and TRBJ2-7; tentatively, D is TRBD1 or TRBD2 (5 bases each). V dropped 5 bases and J dropped 4 bases, with 12 bases sitting between them. The germline V gene has CDR1 WSHSY and CDR2 SAAADI. The CDR3 contains 13 residues. In DNA form, the CDR3 reads TGCGCCAGCAGTTCGAGGGACCCTTACGAGCAGTACTTC. This sequence encodes CASSSRDPYEQYF.

The gene calls are TRBV20-1 and TRBJ2-6, with a possible D match to TRBD1 (5 bases). CDR1 is DFQATT, CDR2 SNEGSKA, per germline (reference sequence). The CDR3 covers 14 residues. V was clipped by 5 bases and J by 0 bases, with 8 bases between them. CDR3 coding DNA: TGCAGTGCTCGCCAGGGCTCTGGGGCCAACGTCCTGACTTTC. It specifies CSARQGSGANVLTF.

The rearrangement uses TRBV10-1 and TRBJ2-1; D perhaps matches TRBD2 (5 bases). Per germline, CDR1 WNHNN and CDR2 SYGVQD (reference sequence). CDR3 length equals 16 residues. The V gene lost 2 bases and the J gene lost 0 bases, with 11 bases spanning the gap. The CDR3 sequence is CASSEQRPRSYNEQFF. As DNA, the CDR3 is TGCGCCAGCAGTGAGCAGCGGCCCCGCTCCTACAATGAGCAGTTCTTC.

This clonotype was counted at least ten times. This sequence joins TRBV7-2 and TRBJ1-2; D is unclear. V dropped 3 bases and J dropped 7 bases, with 12 bases sitting between them. The CDR3 consists of 13 residues. Germline values: CDR1 SGHTA, CDR2 FQGNSA. The CDR3 DNA reads TGTGCCAGCAGCTTTCCGGGAGCGGGTGGCTACACCTTC. This codes for CASSFPGAGGYTF.

This clonotype came up a few times. The V call is TRBV7-9, the J call TRBJ2-5; D is unclear. V lost 2 bases and J lost 1, with 8 bases in between. Germline lookup yields CDR1 SEHNR and CDR2 FQNEAQ (reference sequence). This CDR3 is built from 14 residues. The CDR3 here is CASSLTDGQETQYF. The CDR3 DNA reads as TGTGCCAGCAGCTTAACCGACGGCCAAGAGACCCAGTACTTC. Supplemented by reference TRBV7-9 and TRBJ2-5, the full variable domain reads DTGVSQNPRHKITKRGQNVTFRCDPISEHNRLYWYRQTLGQGPEFLTYFQNEAQLEKSRLLSDRFSAERPKGSFSTLEIQRTEQGDSAMYLCASSLTDGQETQYFGPGTRLLVL.

J is TRBJ2-2 and V is TRBV6-6, with 7 bases fitting TRBD2. J was trimmed by 9 bases and V by 2 bases; bases with no gene match: 18. This CDR3 region has 18 residues. Germline V gives CDR1 MNHNY, CDR2 SVGAGI (reference sequence). This CDR3 is CASSYPTMGGRGIRELFF. As DNA, the CDR3 is TGTGCCAGCAGTTACCCCACGATGGGCGGGAGAGGGATCAGGGAGCTGTTTTTT.

The chain uses TRBV30 and TRBJ2-1, with TRBD1 as a possible D gene (5 bases). V was shortened by 6 bases and J by 4 bases, with 10 bases between the two germline ends. CDR3 length equals 12 residues. CDR1 and CDR2 from the germline V gene are GTSNPN and SVGIG (reference sequence). The CDR3 loop reads CACQGTYNEQFF. The DNA of the CDR3 is TGTGCCTGTCAGGGAACGTACAATGAGCAGTTCTTC.

The table lists this clonotype with a few counts. The chain joins TRBV6-5 to TRBJ2-1; 7 nucleotides match TRBD2. Germline assignment: CDR1 MNHEY and CDR2 SVGAGI. V shed 6 bases and J 10 bases; nucleotides not matched to a gene: 12. The CDR3 has 14 amino acids. CDR3 nucleotide sequence: TGTGCCAGCAGAGGGACTACCTTCTCCGGGGAGCAGTTCTTC. It encodes CASRGTTFSGEQFF.

This clonotype came up a few times. The J gene is TRBJ1-6, the V gene TRBV6-2 or TRBV6-3, with D unclear. In germline, CDR1 is MNHEY, CDR2 SVGEGT. V was trimmed by 2 bases and J by 10 bases, leaving 21 bases between them. The CDR3 loop spans 17 amino acids. The CDR3 region is CASSYPGSTLGTSPLHF. The CDR3 DNA reads as TGTGCCAGCAGTTACCCCGGGAGCACCTTGGGAACCTCACCCCTCCACTTT.

This clonotype was detected only a few times. The chain carries TRBV12-3 or TRBV12-4 and TRBJ2-3; D might be TRBD1 (6 bases). This CDR3 is built from 14 residues. The ends were cut back, 3 bases at V and 0 bases at J, with 7 bases in the middle. The CDR3 bases are TGTGCCAGCAGTTTTGACAGGAGCACAGATACGCAGTATTTT. Encoded protein: CASSFDRSTDTQYF.

The V call is TRBV28, the J call TRBJ2-1; 7 bases are a match to TRBD2. Germline V lookup: CDR1 MDHEN, CDR2 SYDVKM. The CDR3 spans 15 residues. The J segment lost 4 bases and the V segment lost 5 bases, leaving 8 bases of the junction unmatched. As DNA, the CDR3 is TGTGCCAGCAGTCGCCCCGGGACTAAGTACAATGAGCAGTTCTTC. It encodes CASSRPGTKYNEQFF.

As concerns this clonotype: The conserved closing phenylalanine or tryptophan is absent in this CDR3, likely reflecting a read error. The gene calls are TRBV30 and TRBJ1-6; 7 positions match TRBD1. Germline CDR1 GTSNPN, CDR2 SVGIG (reference sequence). Losses at the gene ends were 4 bases for V and 10 bases for J; bases not matched to a gene: 7. The CDR3 totals 13 residues. This CDR3 reads CAWNDRVDSPLHL. DNA of the CDR3: TGTGCCTGGAACGACAGGGTGGACTCACCCCTCCACCTT.

This clonotype was detected a few times. The rearrangement uses TRBV25-1 and TRBJ2-5; 7 bases fit TRBD2. Germline V lookup: CDR1 MGHDK, CDR2 SYGVNS. The CDR3 totals 13 residues. Unmatched junction bases numbered 6, after V lost 6 bases and J lost 5 bases. CDR3 DNA: TGTGCCAGCAGGGGGAGGGGTACGGAGACCCAGTACTTC. This sequence encodes CASRGRGTETQYF.

This clonotype has ten or more counts. This rearrangement joins TRBV6-6 to TRBJ2-7; TRBD2 might be the D (5 bases). This CDR3 contains 13 residues. Trimming removed 2 bases at V and 2 bases at J, with 7 bases between. Germline V CDR1 and CDR2: MNHNY, SVGAGI (reference sequence). CDR3 bases: TGTGCCAGCAGTTACGGGAGAGCCTACGAGCAGTACTTC. Its protein product is CASSYGRAYEQYF.